This TCR beta chain was sequenced for a study of CD8+CD57+ T cells in acquired aplastic anemia. The germline V gene encodes CDR1 MDHEN and CDR2 SYDVKM. The CDR3 contains 12 residues. This clonotype was recorded a few times. The junction departs from the called germline gene at one end, perhaps through a read error. Only patients with CD8+CD57+ cell expansion on flow cytometry were chosen for sequencing. TCR beta VDJ and CDR3 profiles were obtained from a genomic DNA template. MiXCR, run by TCRdb on the reads, gives a single entry per CDR3 protein. The profile covers 100,000 to 150,000 distinct CDR3 sequences, with over 30% appearing a single time and around 2.7% taken by the ten largest.

The receptor's source is a human donor with aplastic anemia. The sample was sorted CD4+, CD8+, or CD8+CD57+ T cells (not recorded which) from PBMCs. The gene calls are TRBV28 and TRBJ2-1; a possible D gene is TRBD2 (6 bases). CDR3 sequence: CASSFLPGLALF. The DNA of the CDR3 is TGTGCCAGCAGTTTTCTTCCGGGACTGGCGCTCTTC.